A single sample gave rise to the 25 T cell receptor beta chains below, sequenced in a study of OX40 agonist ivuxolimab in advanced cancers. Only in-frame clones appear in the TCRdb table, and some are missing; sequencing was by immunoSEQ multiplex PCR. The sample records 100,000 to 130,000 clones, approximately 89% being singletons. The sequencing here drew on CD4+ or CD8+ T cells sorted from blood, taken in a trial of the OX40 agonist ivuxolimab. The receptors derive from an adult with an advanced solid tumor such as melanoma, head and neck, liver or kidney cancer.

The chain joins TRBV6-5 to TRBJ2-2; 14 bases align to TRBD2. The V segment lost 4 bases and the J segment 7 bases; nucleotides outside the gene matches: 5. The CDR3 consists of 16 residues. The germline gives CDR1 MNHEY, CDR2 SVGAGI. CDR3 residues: CASSSGTSGSLGELFF. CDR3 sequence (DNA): TGTGCCAGCAGTTCGGGGACTAGCGGGAGCCTCGGGGAGCTGTTTTTT.

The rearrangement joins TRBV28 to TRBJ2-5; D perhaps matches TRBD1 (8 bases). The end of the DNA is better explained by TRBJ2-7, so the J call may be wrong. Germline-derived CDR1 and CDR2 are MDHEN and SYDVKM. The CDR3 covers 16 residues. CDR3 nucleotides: TGTGCCAGCAGGTATTCGACAGGGGAAGCGGGGCGCGAGCAGTACTTC. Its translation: CASRYSTGEAGREQYF.

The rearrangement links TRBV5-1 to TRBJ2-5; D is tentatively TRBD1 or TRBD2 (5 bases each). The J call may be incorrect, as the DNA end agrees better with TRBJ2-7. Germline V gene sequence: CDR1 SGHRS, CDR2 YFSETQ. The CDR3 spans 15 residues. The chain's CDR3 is CASSGDGRSPPEQYF. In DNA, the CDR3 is TGCGCCAGCAGCGGGGACGGCAGGAGTCCCCCCGAGCAGTACTTC.

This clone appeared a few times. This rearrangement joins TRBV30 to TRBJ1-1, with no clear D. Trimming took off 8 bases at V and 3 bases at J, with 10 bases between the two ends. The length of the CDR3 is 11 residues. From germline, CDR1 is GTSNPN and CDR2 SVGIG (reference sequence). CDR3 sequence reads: CAGGGDTEAFF. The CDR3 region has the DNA TGTGCCGGAGGTGGTGACACTGAAGCTTTCTTT.

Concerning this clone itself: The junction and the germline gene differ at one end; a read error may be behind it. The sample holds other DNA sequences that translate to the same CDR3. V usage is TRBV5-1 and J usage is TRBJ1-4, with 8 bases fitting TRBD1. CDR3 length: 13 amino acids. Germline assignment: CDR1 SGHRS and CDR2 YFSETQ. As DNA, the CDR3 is TGCGCCAGCAGCGGATCACAGGGGGAAAAGCTGTTTTTT. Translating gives CASSGSQGEKLFF.

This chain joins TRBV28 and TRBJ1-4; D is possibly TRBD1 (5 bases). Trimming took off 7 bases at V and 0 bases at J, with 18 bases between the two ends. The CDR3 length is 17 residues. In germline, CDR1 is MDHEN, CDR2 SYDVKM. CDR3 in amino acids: CASTLGGALATNEKLFF. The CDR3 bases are TGTGCCAGCACCCTCGGGGGAGCGCTAGCAACTAATGAAAAACTGTTTTTT.

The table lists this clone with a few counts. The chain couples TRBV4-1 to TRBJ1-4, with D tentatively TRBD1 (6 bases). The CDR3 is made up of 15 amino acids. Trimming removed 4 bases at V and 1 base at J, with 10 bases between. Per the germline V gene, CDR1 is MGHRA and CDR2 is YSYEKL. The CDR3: CASSPGTLTNEKLFF. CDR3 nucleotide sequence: TGCGCCAGCAGCCCGGGGACATTAACTAATGAAAAACTGTTTTTT.

In DNA form, the CDR3 reads TGCGCCAGCAGCTTGGACGGACTGACGAAAGAGACCCAGTACTTC. It codes for CASSLDGLTKETQYF. The chain employs TRBV5-1 and TRBJ2-5; a possible D gene is TRBD2 (5 bases). V lost 0 bases, J lost 3 bases, and 12 bases lay in between. This CDR3 is 15 amino acids long. CDR1 is SGHRS, CDR2 YFSETQ, per germline.

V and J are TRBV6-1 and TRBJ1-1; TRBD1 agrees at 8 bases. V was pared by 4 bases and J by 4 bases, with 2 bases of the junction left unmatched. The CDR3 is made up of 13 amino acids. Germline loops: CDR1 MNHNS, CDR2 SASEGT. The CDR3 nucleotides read TGTGCCAGCAGTGTCGACAGGGGCACTGAAGCTTTCTTT. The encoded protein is CASSVDRGTEAFF.

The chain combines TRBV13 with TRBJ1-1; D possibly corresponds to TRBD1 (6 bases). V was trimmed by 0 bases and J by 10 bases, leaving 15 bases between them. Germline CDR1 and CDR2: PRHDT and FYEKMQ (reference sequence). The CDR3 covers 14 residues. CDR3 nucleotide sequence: TGTGCCAGCAGCTTAGGTAACAGGGTAGGAACAGCTTTCTTT. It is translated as CASSLGNRVGTAFF.

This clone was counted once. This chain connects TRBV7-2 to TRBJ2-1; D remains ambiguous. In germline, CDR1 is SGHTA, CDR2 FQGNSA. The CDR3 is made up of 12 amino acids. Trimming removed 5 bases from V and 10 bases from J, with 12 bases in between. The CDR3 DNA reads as TGTGCCAGCAGCCTCGAAGGAGACGAGCAGTTCTTC. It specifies CASSLEGDEQFF.

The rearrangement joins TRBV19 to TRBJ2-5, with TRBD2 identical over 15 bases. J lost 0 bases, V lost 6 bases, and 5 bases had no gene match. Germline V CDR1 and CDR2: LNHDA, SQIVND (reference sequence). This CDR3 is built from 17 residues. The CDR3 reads CASRGLAGGPHQETQYF. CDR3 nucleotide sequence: TGTGCCAGTAGAGGACTAGCGGGAGGGCCCCACCAAGAGACCCAGTACTTC.

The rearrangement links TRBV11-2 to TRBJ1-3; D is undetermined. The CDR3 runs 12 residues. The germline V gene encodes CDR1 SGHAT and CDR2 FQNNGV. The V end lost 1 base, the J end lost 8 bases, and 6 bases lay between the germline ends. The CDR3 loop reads CASSLGRDTIYF. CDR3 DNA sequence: TGTGCCAGCAGCTTAGGCCGGGACACCATATATTTT. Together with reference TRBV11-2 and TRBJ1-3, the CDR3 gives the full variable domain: EAGVAQSPRYKIIEKRQSVAFWCNPISGHATLYWYQQILGQGPKLLIQFQNNGVVDDSQLPKDRFSAERLKGVDSTLKIQPAKLEDSAVYLCASSLGRDTIYFGEGSWLTVV.

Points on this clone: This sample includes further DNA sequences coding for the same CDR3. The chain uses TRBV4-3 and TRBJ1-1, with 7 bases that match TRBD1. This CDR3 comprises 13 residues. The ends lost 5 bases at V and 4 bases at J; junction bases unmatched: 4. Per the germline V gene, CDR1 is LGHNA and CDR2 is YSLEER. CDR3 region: CASSRGRVTEAFF. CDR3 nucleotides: TGCGCCAGCAGCAGGGGGCGGGTCACTGAAGCTTTCTTT.

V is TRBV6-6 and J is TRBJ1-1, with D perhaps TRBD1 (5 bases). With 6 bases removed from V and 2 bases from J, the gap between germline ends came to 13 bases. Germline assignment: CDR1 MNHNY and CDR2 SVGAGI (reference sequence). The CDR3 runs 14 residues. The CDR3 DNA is TGTGCCAGCAGACCCTTCGACAGTAACACTGAAGCTTTCTTT. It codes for CASRPFDSNTEAFF.

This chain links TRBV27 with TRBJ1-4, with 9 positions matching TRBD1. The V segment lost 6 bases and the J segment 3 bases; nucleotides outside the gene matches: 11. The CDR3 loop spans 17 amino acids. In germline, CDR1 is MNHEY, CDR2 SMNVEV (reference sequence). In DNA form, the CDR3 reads TGTGCCAGCAGGAAACAGGGGGCGCGATGGGCTAATGAAAAACTGTTTTTT. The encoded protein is CASRKQGARWANEKLFF.

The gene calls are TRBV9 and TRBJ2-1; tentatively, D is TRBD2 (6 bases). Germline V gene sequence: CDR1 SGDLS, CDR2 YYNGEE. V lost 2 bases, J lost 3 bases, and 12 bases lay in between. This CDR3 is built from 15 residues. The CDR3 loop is CASSVGTGGYNEQFF. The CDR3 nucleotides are TGTGCCAGCAGCGTCGGGACTGGGGGCTACAATGAGCAGTTCTTC. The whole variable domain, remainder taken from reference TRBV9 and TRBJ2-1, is DSGVTQTPKHLITATGQRVTLRCSPRSGDLSVYWYQQSLDQGLQFLIQYYNGEERAKGNILERFSAQQFPDLHSELNLSSLELGDSALYFCASSVGTGGYNEQFFGPGTRLTVL.

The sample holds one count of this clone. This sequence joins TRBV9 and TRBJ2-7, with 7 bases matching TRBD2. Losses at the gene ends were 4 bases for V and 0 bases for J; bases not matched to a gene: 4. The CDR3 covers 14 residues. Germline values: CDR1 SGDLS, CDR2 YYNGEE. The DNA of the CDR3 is TGTGCCAGCAGCCCTAGGGAGGGCTCCTACGAGCAGTACTTC. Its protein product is CASSPREGSYEQYF.

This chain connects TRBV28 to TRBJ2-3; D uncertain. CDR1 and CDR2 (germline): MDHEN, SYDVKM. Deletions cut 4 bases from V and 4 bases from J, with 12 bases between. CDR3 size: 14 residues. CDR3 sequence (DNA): TGTGCCAGCAGTTCCTCCGCGGCGGCAGATACGCAGTATTTT. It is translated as CASSSSAAADTQYF.

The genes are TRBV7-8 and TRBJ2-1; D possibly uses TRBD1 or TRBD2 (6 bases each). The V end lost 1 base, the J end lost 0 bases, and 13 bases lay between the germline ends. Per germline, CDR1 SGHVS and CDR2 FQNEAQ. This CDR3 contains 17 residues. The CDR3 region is CASSLGAWGASYNEQFF. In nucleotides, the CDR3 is TGTGCCAGCAGCTTAGGAGCTTGGGGGGCCTCCTACAATGAGCAGTTCTTC.

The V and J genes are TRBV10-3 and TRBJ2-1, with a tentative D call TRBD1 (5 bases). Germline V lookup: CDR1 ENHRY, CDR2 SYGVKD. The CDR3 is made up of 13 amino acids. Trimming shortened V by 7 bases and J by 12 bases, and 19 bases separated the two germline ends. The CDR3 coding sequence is TGTGCCATCACCAATCTCAGGGATGATGGGCAGTTCTTC. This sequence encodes CAITNLRDDGQFF.

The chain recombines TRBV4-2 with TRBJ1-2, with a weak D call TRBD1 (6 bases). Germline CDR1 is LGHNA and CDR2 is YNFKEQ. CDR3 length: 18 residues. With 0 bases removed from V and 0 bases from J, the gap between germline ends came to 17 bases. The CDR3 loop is CASSQDQVADSSNYGYTF. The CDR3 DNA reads TGTGCCAGCAGCCAAGATCAAGTAGCGGACAGTTCTAACTATGGCTACACCTTC.

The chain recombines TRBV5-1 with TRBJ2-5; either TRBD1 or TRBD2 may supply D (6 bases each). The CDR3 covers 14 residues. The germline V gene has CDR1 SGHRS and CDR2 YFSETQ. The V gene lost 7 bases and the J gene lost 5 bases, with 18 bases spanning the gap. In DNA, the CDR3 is TGCGCCAGCGGAGTTATCGGAGGGGGGGAGACCCAGTACTTC. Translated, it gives CASGVIGGGETQYF. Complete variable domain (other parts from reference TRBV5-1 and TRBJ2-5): KAGVTQTPRYLIKTRGQQVTLSCSPISGHRSVSWYQQTPGQGLQFLFEYFSETQRNKGNFPGRFSGRQFSNSRSEMNVSTLELGDSALYLCASGVIGGGETQYFGPGTRLLVL.

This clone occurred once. The DNA for the CDR3 is TGTGCCAGCAGCTTAGCACAGGGACCCAATCAGCCCCAGCATTTT. It yields the protein CASSLAQGPNQPQHF. The chain links TRBV11-2 to TRBJ1-5, with TRBD1 as a possible D gene (6 bases). The V and J ends lost 1 base and 3 bases respectively, with 10 bases between them. Germline CDR1 is SGHAT and CDR2 is FQNNGV. The CDR3 has 15 residues.

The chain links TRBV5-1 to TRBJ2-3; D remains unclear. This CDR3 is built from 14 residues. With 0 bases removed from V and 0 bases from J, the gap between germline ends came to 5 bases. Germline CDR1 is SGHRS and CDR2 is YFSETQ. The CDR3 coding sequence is TGCGCCAGCAGCTTGGCCGGGAGCACAGATACGCAGTATTTT. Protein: CASSLAGSTDTQYF.